This record looks at one TCR beta chain sequence and its context. The table came from immunoSEQ multiplex PCR; TCRdb's copy has only in-frame clones and leaves some out. In the table there are some 94,000 clones, more than 85% of which are singletons. The data were obtained in a study of T cell changes during pregnancy in multiple sclerosis. Germline lookup yields CDR1 SEHNR and CDR2 FQNEAQ (reference sequence). Unmatched junction bases numbered 13, after V lost 5 bases and J lost 3 bases. The CDR3 runs to 18 residues. This TCR was recovered from a female donor in good health, enrolled as a control in a pregnancy study. Sequenced here: peripheral blood, sampled in the first trimester of pregnancy. V usage is TRBV7-9 and J usage is TRBJ2-6, with 7 bases aligning to TRBD2. The CDR3 loop reads CASSDWTGGTYGANVLTF. CDR3 nucleotides: TGTGCCAGCAGCGACTGGACCGGGGGGACGTATGGGGCCAACGTCCTGACTTTC.